The rows below give T cell receptor beta chains drawn from one sample of a study of blood T cell repertoires in COVID-19. TCRdb's table, derived via immunoSEQ multiplex PCR, lists solely in-frame clones and lacks some. The sample carries about 160,000 clones, roughly 87% recorded once. The sample comprised peripheral blood. The receptor source for this set is a woman in her sixties or seventies who had recovered from COVID-19. Each CDR3 is given with its conserved first and last residue. The D gene is left open where the match is weak. Size tells how often a clone was seen (once, few, many) or the class of an expanded clone, and some rows leave it out.

D	size	V	J	DNA	CDR3
TRBD2	NA	TRBV5-5	TRBJ2-2	TGTGCCAGCAGCCTCGAGCTAGCGGGGACCGGGGAGCTGTTTTTT	CASSLELAGTGELFF
TRBD1	NA	TRBV5-1	TRBJ2-2	TGCGCCAGCAGCTGGGGACAGGGTAACACCGGGGAGCTGTTTTTT	CASSWGQGNTGELFF
NA	NA	TRBV9	TRBJ1-2	TGTGCCAGCAGCCAGATGAGCGACGCCGGGTTTGGCTACACCTTC	CASSQMSDAGFGYTF
TRBD2	NA	TRBV24-1	TRBJ2-3	TGTGCCACCAGTGATGGGACTAGCTCAAATACGCAGTATTTT	CATSDGTSSNTQYF
TRBD2	NA	TRBV28	TRBJ2-1	TGTGCCAGCAGTCCCCCCCCTAGCGGGGGGGCCCATGAGCAGTTCTTC	CASSPPPSGGAHEQFF
NA	NA	TRBV7-9	TRBJ1-6	TGTGCCAGCGGAGGGCCTTCACCCCTCCACTTT	CASGGPSPLHF
TRBD1	NA	TRBV5-8	TRBJ2-1	TGTGCCAGCAGCCTTCCAGGACAGGGGACCCCTGATAGGCAGTTCTTC	CASSLPGQGTPDRQFF
NA	NA	TRBV6-4	TRBJ2-1	TGTGCCAGTAGCAGAGAGAGCTCCTACAATGAGCAGTTCTTC	CASSRESSYNEQFF
TRBD1	NA	TRBV29-1	TRBJ2-2	TGCAGCGTGACAGGGTCTTACACCGGGGAGCTGTTTTTT	CSVTGSYTGELFF
TRBD1	NA	TRBV5-1	TRBJ2-1	TGCGCCAGCAGCTTGGATGGGACAGGCTACAATGAGCAGTTCTTC	CASSLDGTGYNEQFF
NA	NA	TRBV6-6	TRBJ2-3	TGTGCCAGCCACCTAGGGGGGGTCAGTTTCACAGATACGCAGTATTTT	CASHLGGVSFTDTQYF
NA	NA	TRBV2	TRBJ2-2	TGTGCCAGCCAGTCCCCGGCAGGGGGGATCGGGGAGCTGTTTTTT	CASQSPAGGIGELFF
TRBD1	NA	TRBV6-5	TRBJ1-2	TGTGCCAGCACCCCAGGGACAGGCGCCAGCTATGGCTACACCTTC	CASTPGTGASYGYTF
TRBD1	NA	TRBV20-1	TRBJ1-5	TGCAGTGCTAGTCCAGGGGGGTATAGCAATCAGCCCCAGCATTTT	CSASPGGYSNQPQHF
NA	NA	TRBV28	TRBJ1-1	TGTGCCAGCAGTTCGACAGTCCCGAACACTGAAGCTTTCTTT	CASSSTVPNTEAFF
NA	NA	TRBV6-1	TRBJ1-4	TGTGCCAGCAGTGAAGACAGGGTGACTAATGAAAAACTGTTTTTT	CASSEDRVTNEKLFF
NA	few	TRBV7-9	TRBJ2-1	TGTGCCAGCAGCCCTATTGCGAGCGGGGAGCAGTTCTTC	CASSPIASGEQFF
NA	NA	TRBV29-1	TRBJ2-5	TGCAGTGTCGGAGAGACCCAGTACTTC	CSVGETQYF
NA	NA	TRBV3-1/TRBV3-2	TRBJ1-6	TGTGCCAGCAGCCTTGGGGGGGTCTGGGACTATAATTCACCCCTCCACTTT	CASSLGGVWDYNSPLHF
NA	NA	TRBV7-9	TRBJ1-5	TGTGCCAGCCCTTCCAGGGTCGGAACAAATTTGGAGAAGAAGCCCCAGCATTTT	CASPSRVGTNLEKKPQHF
NA	NA	TRBV11-3	TRBJ1-1	TGTGCCAGCAGCGAACGGGGGGATCCGATGAACACTGAAGCTTTCTTT	CASSERGDPMNTEAFF